This note documents a single T cell receptor (beta chain) sequence. Its antigen is undetermined. The libraries of TRB cDNA were prepared using 5' RACE with UMI labels. Using the 5' RACE reads, TCRdb records one entry per CDR3 protein without DNA. Across 80,000 to 100,000 distinct CDR3 sequences, the top ten clones capture under 0.95% of the sample. This sample is part of a study of CXCR3-negative and CXCR3-positive naive CD8 T cells. Broader study findings: In CXCR3-positive naive cells, the TRB CDR3s were more hydrophobic than in CXCR3-negative naive cells.

The sample consisted of naive CXCR3+ CD8+ T cells from blood. Noted subset: CD45RO-CCR7+CD27+CD95- naive CD8+ T cells expressing CXCR3 (TNR3+). The source is a human donor in good health. Some clones in this sample may be carry-over from other donors' samples.

The CDR3 sequence is CASSLLNNNEQFF. This chain uses TRBV12-3 or TRBV12-4 with TRBJ2-1. This CDR3 contains 13 residues.